The clone carrying this TCR beta chain is labeled large (0.1 to 1%). These data belong to a study of blood T cell repertoires in COVID-19. Study overall: COVID-19 samples from acute and convalescent phases originated in the United States, Italy and Spain. Sources were T cells, B-cell-depleted T cells, or PBMCs; the material itself was cDNA or gDNA.

In the source study's methods: It was from reference gene primer amplification that nucleated cell counts were estimated. The assay was immunoSEQ multiplex PCR, and TCRdb's table has in-frame clones only and misses some. V and J calls plus clone size are reproduced from that table; the DNA served to infer D and trimming. Among 100,000 or so clones, around 76% were seen once, and the ten largest hold approximately 20%. Germline V gene sequence: CDR1 SGHTA, CDR2 FQGNSA. V was pared by 1 base and J by 4 bases, with 10 bases between. The CDR3 totals 14 residues. The specimen sequenced was peripheral blood. The chain links TRBV7-2 to TRBJ1-1; D possibly corresponds to TRBD1 (6 bases). The TCR comes from a man aged 80 or over with acute or convalescent COVID-19. The CDR3 DNA follows: TGTGCCAGCAGCTTAGGGACGACAGGCACTGAAGCTTTCTTT. Encoded protein: CASSLGTTGTEAFF.